A selection of T cell receptor beta chains follows, all from one sample in a study of beta chain features in type 1 diabetes. Assay: immunoSEQ multiplex PCR; the TCRdb copy retains only in-frame clones and omits some. The sample comprises 120,000 to 150,000 clones, around 51% of which are singletons, and around 0.42% rests with the top ten. Sequenced: Tregs from blood. The receptors shown here come from a young man in good health. CDR3s include the opening cysteine and the closing phenylalanine or tryptophan. The D gene is left open where the match is weak. The size entry is marked missing in some rows and otherwise reads once, few, many or a size class.

D	size	J	V	DNA	CDR3
-	few	TRBJ2-7	TRBV10-3	TGTGCCATCAGTGGAGACAGATCCAGACAACACGAGCAGTACTTC	CAISGDRSRQHEQYF
-	-	TRBJ1-1	TRBV20-1	TGCAGTGCTAGTGAGCGGGCTGAAGCTTTCTTT	CSASERAEAFF
TRBD1	-	TRBJ2-7	TRBV5-1	TGCGCCAGCAGCTTGAGGCCCATCGACTGGGACAGTGCCTACGAGCAGTACTTC	CASSLRPIDWDSAYEQYF
-	-	TRBJ2-2	TRBV7-3	TGTGCCAGCAGCTCGGACACCGGGGAGCTGTTTTTT	CASSSDTGELFF
TRBD1	-	TRBJ1-5	TRBV28	TGTGCCAGCAGCGGAGGGACAGGCGGACAGCCCCAGCATTTT	CASSGGTGGQPQHF
TRBD2	-	TRBJ2-7	TRBV19	TGTGCCAGTAAAAGGACTAGCGGGGGTACCTACGAGCAGTACTTC	CASKRTSGGTYEQYF
-	-	TRBJ2-6	TRBV5-1	TGCGCCAGCGGACTGCTCAGCTCTGGGGCCAACGTCCTGACTTTC	CASGLLSSGANVLTF
TRBD1	once	TRBJ1-2	TRBV4-2	TGTGCCAGCAGCCAAACAGGGGGCGAGGGCTACACCTTC	CASSQTGGEGYTF
-	-	TRBJ1-4	TRBV10-3	TGTGCCATCAGTGACCCTGGGGGCAGAGATAATGAAAAACTGTTTTTT	CAISDPGGRDNEKLFF
-	-	TRBJ2-1	TRBV9	TGTGCCAGCAGCGTAGGAGCTGCGGGATCCTACAATGAGCAGTTCTTC	CASSVGAAGSYNEQFF
TRBD1	-	TRBJ1-6	TRBV18	TGTGCCAGCTCACCGGGGACAGGGAATTCACCCCTCCACTTT	CASSPGTGNSPLHF
-	few	TRBJ2-5	TRBV7-3	TGTGCCAGCAGCTACCAGGGGGGAGAGACCCAGTACTTC	CASSYQGGETQYF
-	-	TRBJ2-3	TRBV10-3	TGTGCCATCAGCTCTCGCACAGATACGCAGTATTTT	CAISSRTDTQYF
-	-	TRBJ2-7	TRBV5-6	TGTGCCAGCAGCTTAAGACAGAAAGGCTCCTACGAGCAGTACTTC	CASSLRQKGSYEQYF
-	-	TRBJ2-7	TRBV15	TGTGCCACCAGCAGATCCAGCGGCTACGAGCAGTACTTC	CATSRSSGYEQYF
-	few	TRBJ2-2	TRBV10-3	TGTGCCATCAGTGAGTCCTCCGGGGAGCTGTTTTTT	CAISESSGELFF
TRBD1	-	TRBJ1-5	TRBV6-1	TGTGCCAGCAATTCCGGGACAGGGTGGGAGCAGCCCCAGCATTTT	CASNSGTGWEQPQHF
-	-	TRBJ2-5	TRBV6-1	TGTGCCAGCAGCCCCTGGAGGGGCGTAGAGACCCAGTACTTC	CASSPWRGVETQYF
TRBD1	-	TRBJ2-1	TRBV10-3	TGTGCCACCAGGACGGGACAGGGCTCCTACAATGAGCAGTTCTTC	CATRTGQGSYNEQFF
-	-	TRBJ2-1	TRBV15	TGTGCCACCAGCAGCGAGACTACCTCTTATGGGGATGAGCAGTTCTTC	CATSSETTSYGDEQFF
TRBD2	few	TRBJ2-1	TRBV25-1	TGTGCCAGCAATCTAGCGGGAGGGGGGGAGCAGTTCTTC	CASNLAGGGEQFF
-	-	TRBJ2-1	TRBV6-5	TGTGCCAGCAGTTACCGTGGGGGGGCCGACAATGAGCAGTTCTTC	CASSYRGGADNEQFF
-	-	TRBJ2-3	TRBV6-1	TGTGCCAGCAGTGGAGACTCAGATACGCAGTATTTT	CASSGDSDTQYF
-	few	TRBJ2-1	TRBV6-1	TGTGCCAGCAGTGATTACCTCGGTGAGCAGTTCTTC	CASSDYLGEQFF
TRBD1	-	TRBJ1-6	TRBV6-5	TGTGCCAGCAGTCGGGGGACAGTTTATAATTCACCCCTCCACTTT	CASSRGTVYNSPLHF
-	-	TRBJ2-1	TRBV10-3	TGTGCCATCAGCTTCGGGGGTCAGTACAATGAGCAGTTCTTC	CAISFGGQYNEQFF
TRBD2	few	TRBJ2-7	TRBV6-6	TGTGCCAGCAGAAGTACGGGGGGGGGCCTCTACGAGCAGTACTTC	CASRSTGGGLYEQYF
-	-	TRBJ2-7	TRBV28	TGTGCCAGCAGTTTGGGGGGGGCCGGTAAATACGAGCAGTACTTC	CASSLGGAGKYEQYF
TRBD1	few	TRBJ2-2	TRBV27	TGTGCCAGCAGTTTAGGTGTAGGACAGGGGGCGAACACCGGGGAGCTGTTTTTT	CASSLGVGQGANTGELFF
TRBD2	-	TRBJ2-4	TRBV7-2	TGTGCCAGCAGCCGGGCTAGCGGAGCCAAAAACATTCAGTACTTC	CASSRASGAKNIQYF
-	-	TRBJ1-2	TRBV5-1	TGCGCCAGCAGCTTGGGTCAGACAGCAAACTATGGCTACACCTTC	CASSLGQTANYGYTF
TRBD2	-	TRBJ2-2	TRBV18	TGTGCCAGCTCCCAAACCGGGGGGATGAACACCGGGGAGCTGTTTTTT	CASSQTGGMNTGELFF
-	-	TRBJ1-1	TRBV28	TGTGCCAGCAGTTTTTCGGCGGGGTACACTGAAGCTTTCTTT	CASSFSAGYTEAFF